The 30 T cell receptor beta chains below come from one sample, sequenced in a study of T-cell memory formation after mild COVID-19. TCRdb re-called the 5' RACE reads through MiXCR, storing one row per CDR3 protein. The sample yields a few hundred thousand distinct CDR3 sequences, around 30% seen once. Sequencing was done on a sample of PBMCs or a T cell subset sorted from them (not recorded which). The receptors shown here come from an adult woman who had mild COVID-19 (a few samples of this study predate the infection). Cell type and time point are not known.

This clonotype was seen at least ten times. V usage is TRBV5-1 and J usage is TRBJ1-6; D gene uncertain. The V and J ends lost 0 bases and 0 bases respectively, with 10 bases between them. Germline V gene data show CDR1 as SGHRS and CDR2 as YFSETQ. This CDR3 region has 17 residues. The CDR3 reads CASSLEPLSSYNSPLHF. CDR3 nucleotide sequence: TGCGCCAGCAGCTTGGAACCGTTGAGCTCCTATAATTCACCCCTCCACTTT.

The CDR3 loop reads CASSLAGQGIQPQHF. The CDR3 DNA reads TGTGCCAGCAGCTTAGCTGGGCAGGGGATTCAGCCCCAGCATTTT. The chain carries TRBV7-9 and TRBJ1-5; the D gene is possibly TRBD1 (6 bases). V lost 0 bases to trimming and J lost 6 bases, with 12 bases between them. The CDR3 is made up of 15 amino acids. Germline CDR1 SEHNR, CDR2 FQNEAQ (reference sequence).

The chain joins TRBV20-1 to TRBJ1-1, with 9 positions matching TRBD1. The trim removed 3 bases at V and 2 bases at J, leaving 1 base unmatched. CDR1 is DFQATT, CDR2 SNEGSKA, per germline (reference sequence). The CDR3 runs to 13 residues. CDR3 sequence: CSASTGGNTEAFF. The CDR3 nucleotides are TGCAGTGCTAGTACAGGGGGCAACACTGAAGCTTTCTTT.

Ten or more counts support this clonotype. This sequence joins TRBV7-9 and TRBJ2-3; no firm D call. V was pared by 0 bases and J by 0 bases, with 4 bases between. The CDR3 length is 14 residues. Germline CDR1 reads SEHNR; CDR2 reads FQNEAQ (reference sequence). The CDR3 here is CASSLAASTDTQYF. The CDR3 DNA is TGTGCCAGCAGCTTAGCAGCAAGCACAGATACGCAGTATTTT.

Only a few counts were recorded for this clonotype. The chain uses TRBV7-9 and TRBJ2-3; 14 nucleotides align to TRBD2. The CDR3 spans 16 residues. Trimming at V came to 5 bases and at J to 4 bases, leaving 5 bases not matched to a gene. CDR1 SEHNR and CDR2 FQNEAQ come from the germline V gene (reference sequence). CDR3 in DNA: TGTGCCAGCAGCCGACTAGCGGGAGGGGGCGCAGATACGCAGTATTTT. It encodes CASSRLAGGGADTQYF. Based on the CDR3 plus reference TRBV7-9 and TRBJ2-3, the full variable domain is DTGVSQNPRHKITKRGQNVTFRCDPISEHNRLYWYRQTLGQGPEFLTYFQNEAQLEKSRLLSDRFSAERPKGSFSTLEIQRTEQGDSAMYLCASSRLAGGGADTQYFGPGTRLTVL.

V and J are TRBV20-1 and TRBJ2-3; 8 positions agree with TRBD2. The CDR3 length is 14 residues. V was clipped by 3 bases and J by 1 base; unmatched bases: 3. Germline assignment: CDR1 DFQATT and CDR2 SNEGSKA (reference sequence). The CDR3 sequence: CSARMTSGTDTQYF. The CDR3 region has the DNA TGCAGTGCTAGGATGACTAGCGGCACAGATACGCAGTATTTT.

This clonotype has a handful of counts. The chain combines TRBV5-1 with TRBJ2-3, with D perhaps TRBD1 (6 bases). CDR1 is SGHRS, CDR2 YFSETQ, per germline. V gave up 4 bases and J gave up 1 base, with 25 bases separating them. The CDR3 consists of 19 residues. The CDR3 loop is CASSRAGVMDVTGTDTQYF. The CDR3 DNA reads TGCGCCAGCAGCCGGGCAGGGGTAATGGATGTGACGGGCACAGATACGCAGTATTTT.

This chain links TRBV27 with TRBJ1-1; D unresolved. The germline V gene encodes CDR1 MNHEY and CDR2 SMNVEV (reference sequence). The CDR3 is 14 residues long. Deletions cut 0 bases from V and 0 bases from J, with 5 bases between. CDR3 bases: TGTGCCAGCAGTTTATCATGGTTGAACACTGAAGCTTTCTTT. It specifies CASSLSWLNTEAFF.

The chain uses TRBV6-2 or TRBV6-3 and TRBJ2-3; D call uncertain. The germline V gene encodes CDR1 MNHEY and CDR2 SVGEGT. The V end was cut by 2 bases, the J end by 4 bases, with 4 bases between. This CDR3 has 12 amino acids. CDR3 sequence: CASSYNSDTQYF. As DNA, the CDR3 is TGTGCCAGCAGTTACAATTCAGATACGCAGTATTTT.

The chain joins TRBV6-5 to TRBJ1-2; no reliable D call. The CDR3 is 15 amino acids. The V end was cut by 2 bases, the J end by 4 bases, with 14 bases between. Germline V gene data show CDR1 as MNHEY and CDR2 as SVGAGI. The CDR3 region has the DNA TGTGCCAGCAGTTACAGGGCTCACCCTGGCTATGGCTACACCTTC. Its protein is CASSYRAHPGYGYTF.

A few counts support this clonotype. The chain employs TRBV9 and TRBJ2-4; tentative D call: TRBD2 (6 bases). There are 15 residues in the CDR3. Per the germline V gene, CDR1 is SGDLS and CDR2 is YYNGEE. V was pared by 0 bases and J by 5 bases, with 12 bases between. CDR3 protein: CASSVGGTGENIQYF. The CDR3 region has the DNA TGTGCCAGCAGCGTAGGCGGGACGGGGGAAAACATTCAGTACTTC.

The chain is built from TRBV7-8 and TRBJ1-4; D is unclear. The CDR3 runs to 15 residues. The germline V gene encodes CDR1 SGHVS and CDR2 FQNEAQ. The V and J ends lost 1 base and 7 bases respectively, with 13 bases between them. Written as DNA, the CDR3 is TGTGCCAGCAGCTTAGGACGGCTCTGGACTGAAAAACTGTTTTTT. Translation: CASSLGRLWTEKLFF. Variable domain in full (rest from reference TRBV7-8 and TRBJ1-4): GAGVSQSPRYKVAKRGQDVALRCDPISGHVSLFWYQQALGQGPEFLTYFQNEAQLDKSGLPSDRFFAERPEGSVSTLKIQRTQQEDSAVYLCASSLGRLWTEKLFFGSGTQLSVL.

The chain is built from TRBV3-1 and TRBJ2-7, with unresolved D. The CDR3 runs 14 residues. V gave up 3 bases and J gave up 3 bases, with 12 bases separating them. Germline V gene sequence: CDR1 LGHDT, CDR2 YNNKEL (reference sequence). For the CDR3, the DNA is TGTGCCAGCAGCCAGGGCGGAGAGGTCTACGAGCAGTACTTC. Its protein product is CASSQGGEVYEQYF.

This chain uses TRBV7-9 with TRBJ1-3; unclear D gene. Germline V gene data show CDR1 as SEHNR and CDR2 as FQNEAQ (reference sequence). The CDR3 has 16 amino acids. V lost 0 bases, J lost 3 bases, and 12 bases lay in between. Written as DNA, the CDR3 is TGTGCCAGCAGCTTAGCGCGGTATCGGAGTGGAAACACCATATATTTT. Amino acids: CASSLARYRSGNTIYF. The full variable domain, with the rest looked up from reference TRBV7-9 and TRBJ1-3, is DTGVSQNPRHKITKRGQNVTFRCDPISEHNRLYWYRQTLGQGPEFLTYFQNEAQLEKSRLLSDRFSAERPKGSFSTLEIQRTEQGDSAMYLCASSLARYRSGNTIYFGEGSWLTVV.

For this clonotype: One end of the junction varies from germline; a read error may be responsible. DNA for the CDR3: TGTGCCATGAGTGGACTAGCGGGTGAGCAGTTCTTC. Its protein product is CAMSGLAGEQFF. The J gene is TRBJ2-1, the V gene TRBV10-3, with 11 bases fitting TRBD2. The CDR3 loop spans 12 amino acids. The V gene's germline CDR1 is ENHRY and CDR2 SYGVKD.

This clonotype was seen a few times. CDR3 bases: TGCGCCAGCAGCGGAACCGGGACACCACGATGGGCCAAAAACATTCAGTACTTC. Its protein is CASSGTGTPRWAKNIQYF. The genes are TRBV5-1 and TRBJ2-4; D may be TRBD1 (6 bases). The CDR3 is 18 residues long. Germline V gene lookup returns CDR1 SGHRS and CDR2 YFSETQ. Trimming took off 4 bases at V and 1 base at J, with 21 bases between the two ends. The complete variable domain, with remaining parts taken from reference TRBV5-1 and TRBJ2-4, reads KAGVTQTPRYLIKTRGQQVTLSCSPISGHRSVSWYQQTPGQGLQFLFEYFSETQRNKGNFPGRFSGRQFSNSRSEMNVSTLELGDSALYLCASSGTGTPRWAKNIQYFGAGTRLSVL.

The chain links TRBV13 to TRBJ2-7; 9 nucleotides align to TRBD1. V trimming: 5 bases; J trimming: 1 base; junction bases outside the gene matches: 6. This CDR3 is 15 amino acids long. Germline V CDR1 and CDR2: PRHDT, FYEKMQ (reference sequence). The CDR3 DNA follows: TGTGCCAGCAGCCCGCCGACAGGGGGATCCTACGAGCAGTACTTC. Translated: CASSPPTGGSYEQYF.

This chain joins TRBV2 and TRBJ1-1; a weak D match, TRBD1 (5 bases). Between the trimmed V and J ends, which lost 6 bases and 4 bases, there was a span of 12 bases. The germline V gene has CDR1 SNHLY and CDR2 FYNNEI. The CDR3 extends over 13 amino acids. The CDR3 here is CASRERGTTEAFF. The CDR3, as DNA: TGTGCCAGCAGGGAGAGAGGGACCACTGAAGCTTTCTTT.

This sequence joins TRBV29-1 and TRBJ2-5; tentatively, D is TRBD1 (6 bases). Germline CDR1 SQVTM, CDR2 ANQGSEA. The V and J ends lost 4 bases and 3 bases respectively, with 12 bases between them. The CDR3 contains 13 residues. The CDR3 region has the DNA TGCAGCGTTGGGGGGCCGGGGAAAGAGACCCAGTACTTC. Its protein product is CSVGGPGKETQYF.

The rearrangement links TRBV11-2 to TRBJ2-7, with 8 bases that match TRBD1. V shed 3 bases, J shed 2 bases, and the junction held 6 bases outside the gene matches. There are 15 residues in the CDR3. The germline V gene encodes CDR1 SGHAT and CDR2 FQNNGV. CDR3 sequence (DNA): TGTGCCAGCAGCTTCGCAGTGACAGGGGCCTACGAGCAGTACTTC. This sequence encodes CASSFAVTGAYEQYF.

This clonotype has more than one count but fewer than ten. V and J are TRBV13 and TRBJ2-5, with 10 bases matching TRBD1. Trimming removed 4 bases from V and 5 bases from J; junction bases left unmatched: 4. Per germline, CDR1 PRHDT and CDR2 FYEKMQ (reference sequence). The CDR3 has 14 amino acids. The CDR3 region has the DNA TGTGCCAGCAGCTCGACAGGGGGCTTTGAGACCCAGTACTTC. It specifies CASSSTGGFETQYF.

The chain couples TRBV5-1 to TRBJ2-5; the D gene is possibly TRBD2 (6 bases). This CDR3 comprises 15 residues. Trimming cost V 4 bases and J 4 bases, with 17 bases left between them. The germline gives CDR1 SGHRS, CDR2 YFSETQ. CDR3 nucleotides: TGCGCCAGCAGCCTTTTTCCGGGAGAGGGAGAGACCCAGTACTTC. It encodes CASSLFPGEGETQYF.

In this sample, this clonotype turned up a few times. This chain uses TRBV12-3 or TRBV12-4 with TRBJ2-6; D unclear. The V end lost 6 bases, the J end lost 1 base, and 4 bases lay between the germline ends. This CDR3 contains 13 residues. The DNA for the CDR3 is TGTGCCAGCAGGTTTTCTGGGGCCAACGTCCTGACTTTC. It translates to CASRFSGANVLTF.

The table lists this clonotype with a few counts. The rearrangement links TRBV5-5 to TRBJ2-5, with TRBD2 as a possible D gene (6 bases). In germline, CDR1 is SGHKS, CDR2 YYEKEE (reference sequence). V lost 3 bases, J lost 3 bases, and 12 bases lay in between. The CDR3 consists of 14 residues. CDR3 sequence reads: CASSSRDPKETQYF. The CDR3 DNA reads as TGTGCCAGCAGCTCGCGGGACCCCAAAGAGACCCAGTACTTC. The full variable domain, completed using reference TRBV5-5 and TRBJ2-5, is DAGVTQSPTHLIKTRGQQVTLRCSPISGHKSVSWYQQVLGQGPQFIFQYYEKEERGRGNFPDRFSARQFPNYSSELNVNALLLGDSALYLCASSSRDPKETQYFGPGTRLLVL.

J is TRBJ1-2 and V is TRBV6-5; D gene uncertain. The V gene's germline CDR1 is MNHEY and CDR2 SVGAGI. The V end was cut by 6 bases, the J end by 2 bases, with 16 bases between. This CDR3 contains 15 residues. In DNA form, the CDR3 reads TGTGCCAGCAGACGCCATTTTTCAGAGAACTATGGCTACACCTTC. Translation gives CASRRHFSENYGYTF.

The chain's CDR3 is CASSADHRGNTEAFF. The CDR3 DNA reads TGTGCCAGCAGTGCCGACCACAGGGGAAACACTGAAGCTTTCTTT. This chain connects TRBV6-1 to TRBJ1-1; 7 bases are shared with TRBD1. CDR1 and CDR2 (germline): MNHNS, SASEGT. V was pared by 4 bases and J by 2 bases, with 7 bases of the junction left unmatched. The CDR3 runs to 15 residues.

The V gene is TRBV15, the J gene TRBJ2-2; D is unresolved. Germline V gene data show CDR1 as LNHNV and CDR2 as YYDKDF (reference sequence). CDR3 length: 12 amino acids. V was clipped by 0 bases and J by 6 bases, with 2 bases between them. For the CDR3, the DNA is TGTGCCACCAGCAGAGAGGCCGGGGAGCTGTTTTTT. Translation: CATSREAGELFF.

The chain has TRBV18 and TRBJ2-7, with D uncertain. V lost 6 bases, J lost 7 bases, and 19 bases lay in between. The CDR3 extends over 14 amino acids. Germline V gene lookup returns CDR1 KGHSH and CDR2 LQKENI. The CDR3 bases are TGTGCCAGCTCCCCCAATATGGGTTCGGGTGAGCAGTACTTC. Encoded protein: CASSPNMGSGEQYF.

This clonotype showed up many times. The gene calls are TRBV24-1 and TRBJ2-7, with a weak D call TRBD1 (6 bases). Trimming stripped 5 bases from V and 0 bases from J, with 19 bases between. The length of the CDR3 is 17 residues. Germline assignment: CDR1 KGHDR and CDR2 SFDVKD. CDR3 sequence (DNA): TGTGCCACCAGTGGTCTACTCCCCGGGACACGCTCCTACGAGCAGTACTTC. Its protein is CATSGLLPGTRSYEQYF.

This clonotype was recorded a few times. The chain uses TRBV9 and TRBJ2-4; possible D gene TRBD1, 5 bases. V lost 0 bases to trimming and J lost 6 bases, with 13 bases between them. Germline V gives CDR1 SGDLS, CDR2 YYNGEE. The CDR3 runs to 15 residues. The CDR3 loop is CASSVGIGQGNIQYF. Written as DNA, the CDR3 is TGTGCCAGCAGCGTAGGGATAGGGCAGGGAAACATTCAGTACTTC.